These 21 T cell receptor beta chains came from one sample sequenced in a study of CD8 T cells in Susac syndrome. An input of about 0.5 to 1 ug of RNA was subjected to reverse transcription using random hexamers. Using its own MiXCR run on the immunoSEQ multiplex PCR reads, TCRdb lists one record per CDR3 protein. The sample contains around 200,000 distinct CDR3 sequences, around 95% of which appear only once. The specimen was CD4+ T cells from PBMCs. The receptors come from a human donor with multiple sclerosis.

V usage is TRBV2 and J usage is TRBJ1-2, with a possible D match to TRBD1 (6 bases). V lost 8 bases and J lost 0, with 10 bases in between. Germline CDR1 SNHLY, CDR2 FYNNEI. The CDR3 loop spans 13 amino acids. CDR3 region: CASVGGANYGYTF. In nucleotides, the CDR3 is TGTGCCAGCGTAGGGGGAGCTAACTATGGCTACACCTTC. Complete variable domain (other parts from reference TRBV2 and TRBJ1-2): EPEVTQTPSHQVTQMGQEVILRCVPISNHLYFYWYRQILGQKVEFLVSFYNNEISEKSEIFDDQFSVERPDGSNFTLKIRSTKLEDSAMYFCASVGGANYGYTFGSGTRLTVV.

J is TRBJ1-2 and V is TRBV20-1; D not certain. CDR1 is DFQATT, CDR2 SNEGSKA, per germline (reference sequence). V dropped 3 bases and J dropped 4 bases, with 9 bases sitting between them. The CDR3 length is 12 residues. The CDR3 nucleotides are TGCAGTGCTAGGGCCGCAGGCTATGGCTACACCTTC. As protein: CSARAAGYGYTF.

The chain combines TRBV20-1 with TRBJ2-2; D is unresolved. The CDR3 runs 13 residues. V was trimmed by 3 bases and J by 4 bases, leaving 9 bases between them. CDR1 is DFQATT, CDR2 SNEGSKA, per germline (reference sequence). The chain's CDR3 is CSARGSTTGELFF. The DNA of the CDR3 is TGCAGTGCTAGGGGATCAACCACCGGGGAGCTGTTTTTT.

J is TRBJ2-1 and V is TRBV4-2; D is possibly TRBD2 (5 bases). The CDR3 spans 16 residues. Germline CDR1 and CDR2: LGHNA and YNFKEQ. Trimming removed 0 bases at V and 3 bases at J, with 12 bases between. The CDR3 sequence: CASSQERAADYNEQFF. As DNA, the CDR3 is TGTGCCAGCAGCCAAGAGAGGGCGGCAGACTACAATGAGCAGTTCTTC.

This rearrangement joins TRBV20-1 to TRBJ2-4; 8 bases line up with TRBD1. The CDR3 extends over 15 amino acids. The V gene end was trimmed by 5 bases and the J gene end by 1 base; junction bases not matched to a gene: 7. CDR1 and CDR2 from the germline V gene are DFQATT and SNEGSKA (reference sequence). CDR3 DNA: TGCAGTGCTTCGGACAGGGTTGGTGCCAAAAACATTCAGTACTTC. This codes for CSASDRVGAKNIQYF.

This chain connects TRBV20-1 to TRBJ2-3, with TRBD1 identical over 12 bases. Germline CDR1 DFQATT, CDR2 SNEGSKA (reference sequence). The CDR3 totals 15 residues. V lost 3 bases, J lost 4 bases, and 5 bases stayed unmatched. The CDR3 DNA follows: TGCAGTGCTAGGCCGGGACAGGGGGCCGCAGATACGCAGTATTTT. Its translation is CSARPGQGAADTQYF.

The chain has TRBV5-1 and TRBJ2-5, with 7 nucleotides matching TRBD1. J was trimmed by 3 bases and V by 3 bases; bases with no gene match: 5. CDR3 length: 14 amino acids. Germline CDR1 SGHRS, CDR2 YFSETQ. The CDR3 nucleotides are TGCGCCAGCAGCTCGACAGGGAGTAAAGAGACCCAGTACTTC. This encodes CASSSTGSKETQYF.

The rearrangement uses TRBV2 and TRBJ2-2; 10 bases map to TRBD1. Germline lookup yields CDR1 SNHLY and CDR2 FYNNEI. J gave up 5 bases and V 6 bases, and 3 bases lay outside the gene matches. The CDR3 is 14 residues long. CDR3 DNA sequence: TGTGCCAGCAGGATGGACAGGGGGACCGGGGAGCTGTTTTTT. This translates into CASRMDRGTGELFF.

The genes are TRBV11-2 and TRBJ2-6; 7 nucleotides agree with TRBD2. The germline V gene has CDR1 SGHAT and CDR2 FQNNGV. V dropped 1 base and J dropped 1; count of bases not matched to a gene: 7. There are 18 residues in the CDR3. The CDR3 nucleotides are TGTGCCAGCAGCTTAGGCCGACTAGCTTTTTCTGGGGCCAACGTCCTGACTTTC. Amino acids: CASSLGRLAFSGANVLTF.

This chain uses TRBV7-9 with TRBJ2-3, with D unresolved. The V and J ends lost 3 bases and 0 bases respectively, with 10 bases between them. Germline values: CDR1 SEHNR, CDR2 FQNEAQ (reference sequence). CDR3 length equals 15 residues. Here the CDR3 reads CASSFGTPSTDTQYF. The CDR3 coding sequence is TGTGCCAGCAGCTTTGGTACCCCTAGCACAGATACGCAGTATTTT.

The V call is TRBV12-3 or TRBV12-4, the J call TRBJ2-5; TRBD1 aligns across 9 bases. V trimming: 7 bases; J trimming: 4 bases; junction bases outside the gene matches: 4. The length of the CDR3 is 13 residues. The CDR3: CASKRTGAETQYF. In DNA form, the CDR3 reads TGTGCCAGCAAAAGGACAGGGGCAGAGACCCAGTACTTC.

Here the CDR3 DNA reads TGTGCCAGCAGCTCCTGGACAGGGGACGAGCAGTACGTC. Translating gives CASSSWTGDEQYV. The V call is TRBV7-2, the J call TRBJ2-7, with TRBD1 matching 9 bases. V shed 4 bases and J 5 bases; nucleotides not matched to a gene: 3. The CDR3 totals 13 residues. The germline V gene encodes CDR1 SGHTA and CDR2 FQGNSA.

The J gene is TRBJ1-1, the V gene TRBV7-9; D gene ambiguous. Trimming took off 5 bases at V and 1 base at J, with 11 bases between the two ends. This CDR3 region has 14 residues. Germline V gives CDR1 SEHNR, CDR2 FQNEAQ (reference sequence). For the CDR3, the DNA is TGTGCCAGCAGCCCGGGCCGGGGGAACACTGAAGCTTTCTTT. It is translated as CASSPGRGNTEAFF.

This chain joins TRBV27 and TRBJ1-1; no firm D call. This CDR3 has 13 residues. Trimming removed 0 bases at V and 6 bases at J, with 8 bases between. Germline loops: CDR1 MNHEY, CDR2 SMNVEV (reference sequence). CDR3 protein: CASSLSGRAEAFF. The CDR3 coding sequence is TGTGCCAGCAGTTTATCTGGGAGGGCTGAAGCTTTCTTT.

V usage is TRBV9 and J usage is TRBJ2-5; D is tentatively TRBD1 or TRBD2 (5 bases each). Deletions cut 0 bases from V and 7 bases from J, with 13 bases between. The CDR3 has 14 residues. Germline-derived CDR1 and CDR2 are SGDLS and YYNGEE. The CDR3: CASSVGGAVRTQYF. CDR3 sequence (DNA): TGTGCCAGCAGCGTAGGAGGGGCCGTCAGGACCCAGTACTTC. Together with reference TRBV9 and TRBJ2-5, the CDR3 gives the full variable domain: DSGVTQTPKHLITATGQRVTLRCSPRSGDLSVYWYQQSLDQGLQFLIQYYNGEERAKGNILERFSAQQFPDLHSELNLSSLELGDSALYFCASSVGGAVRTQYFGPGTRLLVL.

The genes are TRBV20-1 and TRBJ2-5, with 11 bases matching TRBD2. Trimming at V came to 0 bases and at J to 5 bases, leaving 8 bases not matched to a gene. The CDR3 extends over 16 amino acids. CDR1 is DFQATT, CDR2 SNEGSKA, per germline (reference sequence). This CDR3 is CSARDSGGALGETQYF. The CDR3 coding sequence is TGCAGTGCTAGAGATAGCGGGGGGGCTCTCGGTGAGACCCAGTACTTC.

The rearrangement links TRBV20-1 to TRBJ2-4, with D possibly matching TRBD2 (5 bases). CDR3 length equals 13 residues. Trimming removed 5 bases at V and 2 bases at J, with 10 bases between. The V gene's germline CDR1 is DFQATT and CDR2 SNEGSKA (reference sequence). The CDR3 nucleotides read TGCAGTGCTGGAGGTCTACCCAAAAACATTCAGTACTTC. This encodes CSAGGLPKNIQYF.

CDR3 in DNA: TGTGCCAGCAGCAAGGGACAGAACTATGGCTACACCTTC. Protein sequence: CASSKGQNYGYTF. This chain uses TRBV16 with TRBJ1-2, with 7 bases fitting TRBD1. This CDR3 is 13 amino acids long. V dropped 5 bases and J dropped 2; count of bases not matched to a gene: 2. CDR1 and CDR2 from the germline V gene are KGHSY and FQNENV.

This sequence joins TRBV12-3 or TRBV12-4 and TRBJ2-1, with 11 nucleotides matching TRBD2. The CDR3 runs to 18 residues. The V gene end was trimmed by 1 base and the J gene end by 2 bases; junction bases not matched to a gene: 7. The CDR3 is CASSLGLAGGHPYNEQFF. The CDR3, as DNA: TGTGCCAGCAGTTTAGGGCTAGCGGGGGGCCACCCCTACAATGAGCAGTTCTTC.

The chain links TRBV20-1 to TRBJ2-5; 8 bases align to TRBD1. J lost 3 bases, V lost 3 bases, and 9 bases had no gene match. The germline CDR1 and CDR2 sequences are DFQATT and SNEGSKA (reference sequence). The CDR3 totals 15 residues. The CDR3 DNA sequence: TGCAGTGCTAGCCCCGGGCAGGGGGCGGAAGAGACCCAGTACTTC. Protein sequence: CSASPGQGAEETQYF.

This chain joins TRBV29-1 and TRBJ2-3; 13 bases agree with TRBD2. CDR3 length: 17 amino acids. Germline lookup yields CDR1 SQVTM and CDR2 ANQGSEA. V trimming: 3 bases; J trimming: 4 bases; junction bases outside the gene matches: 10. The CDR3 bases are TGCAGCGTTGACCGCTTTACTAGCGGGGGGGCCGCAGATACGCAGTATTTT. It is translated as CSVDRFTSGGAADTQYF.